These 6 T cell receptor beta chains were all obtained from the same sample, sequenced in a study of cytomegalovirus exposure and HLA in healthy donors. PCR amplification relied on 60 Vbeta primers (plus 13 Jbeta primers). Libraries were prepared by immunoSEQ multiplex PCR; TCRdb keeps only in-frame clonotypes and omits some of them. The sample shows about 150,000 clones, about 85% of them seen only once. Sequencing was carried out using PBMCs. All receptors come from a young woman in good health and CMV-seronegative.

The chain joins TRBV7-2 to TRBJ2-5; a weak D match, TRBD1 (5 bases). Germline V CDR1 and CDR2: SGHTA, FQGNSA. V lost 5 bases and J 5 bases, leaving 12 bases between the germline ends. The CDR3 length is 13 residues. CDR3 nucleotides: TGTGCCAGCAGCATACAGGAATGGGAGACCCAGTACTTC. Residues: CASSIQEWETQYF.

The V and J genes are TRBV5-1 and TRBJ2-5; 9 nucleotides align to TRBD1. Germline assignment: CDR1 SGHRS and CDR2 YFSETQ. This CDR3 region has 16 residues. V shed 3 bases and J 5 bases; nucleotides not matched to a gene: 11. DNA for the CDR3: TGCGCCAGCAGCTCCACCCCGGGACAGGGCTGGGAGACCCAGTACTTC. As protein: CASSSTPGQGWETQYF.

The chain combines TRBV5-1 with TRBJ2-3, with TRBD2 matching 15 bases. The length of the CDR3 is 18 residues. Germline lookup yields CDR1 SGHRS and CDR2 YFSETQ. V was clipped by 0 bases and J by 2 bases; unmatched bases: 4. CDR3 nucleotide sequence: TGCGCCAGCAGCTTGGGGGGACTAGCGGGAGGTAACACAGATACGCAGTATTTT. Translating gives CASSLGGLAGGNTDTQYF.

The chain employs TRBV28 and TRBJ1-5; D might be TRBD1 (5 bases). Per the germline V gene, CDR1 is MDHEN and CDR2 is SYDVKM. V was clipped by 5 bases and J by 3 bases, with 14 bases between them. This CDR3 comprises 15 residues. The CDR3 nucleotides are TGTGCCAGCAGTCTACAGGAACTCCTCAATCAGCCCCAGCATTTT. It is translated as CASSLQELLNQPQHF.

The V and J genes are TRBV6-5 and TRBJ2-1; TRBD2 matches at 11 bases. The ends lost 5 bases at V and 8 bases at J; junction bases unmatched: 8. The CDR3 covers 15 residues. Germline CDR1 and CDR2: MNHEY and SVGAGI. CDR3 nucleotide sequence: TGTGCCAGCAGTGGTAGCGGGAGGGCTGTCTATGAGCAGTTCTTC. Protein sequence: CASSGSGRAVYEQFF.

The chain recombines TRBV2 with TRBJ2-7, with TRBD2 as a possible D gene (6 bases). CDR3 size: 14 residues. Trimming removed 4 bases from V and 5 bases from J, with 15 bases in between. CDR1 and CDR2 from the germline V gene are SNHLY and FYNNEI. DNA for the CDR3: TGTGCCAGCAGTGGGCGACTAGGTAACCACGAGCAGTACTTC. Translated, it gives CASSGRLGNHEQYF.